One sample yielded the 28 T cell receptor beta chains listed below, sequenced in a study of blood T cell repertoires in COVID-19. Produced via immunoSEQ multiplex PCR; TCRdb's table is partial and in-frame only. Of 150,000 to 200,000 clones detected, roughly 84% appear once; the ten largest clones hold 10% to 15%. Sequenced sample: PBMCs or T cells enriched from blood (not recorded which). All receptors derive from a woman aged 60-70 years who had recovered from COVID-19.

V and J are TRBV3-1 (or the pseudogene TRBV3-2) and TRBJ2-2; TRBD2 might be the D (6 bases). The CDR3 is 14 residues long. Trimming left V 4 bases short and J 4 bases short, with 10 bases between. Germline V gene lookup returns CDR1 LGHDT and CDR2 YNNKEL (reference sequence). In nucleotides, the CDR3 is TGTGCCAGCAGCCTCCGGGAGACCACCGGGGAGCTGTTTTTT. It specifies CASSLRETTGELFF.

This chain connects TRBV5-1 to TRBJ2-4; tentatively, D is TRBD1 (6 bases). The germline CDR1 and CDR2 sequences are SGHRS and YFSETQ. Trimming cost V 1 base and J 8 bases, with 10 bases left between them. The CDR3 is 13 residues long. The CDR3 spells CASSLTGQDIQYF. The CDR3 DNA is TGCGCCAGCAGCTTGACAGGGCAAGACATTCAGTACTTC.

This chain connects TRBV2 to TRBJ2-5, with TRBD2 matching 9 bases. The CDR3 is 14 amino acids. V lost 9 bases and J lost 2; bases outside the gene matches: 7. The germline CDR1 and CDR2 sequences are SNHLY and FYNNEI. The CDR3 sequence is CASAGTSPQETQYF. The CDR3 DNA follows: TGTGCCAGTGCGGGGACTAGCCCACAAGAGACCCAGTACTTC.

Here the CDR3 reads CASSPRGTGFTYEQYF. The CDR3 bases are TGTGCCAGCTCACCACGCGGGACAGGGTTTACCTACGAGCAGTACTTC. The rearrangement uses TRBV18 and TRBJ2-7; 9 bases are shared with TRBD1. CDR3 size: 16 residues. Per the germline V gene, CDR1 is KGHSH and CDR2 is LQKENI. The V and J ends lost 1 base and 2 bases, in that order; junction bases with no gene match: 6.

The rearrangement uses TRBV2 and TRBJ2-1; D may be TRBD2 (5 bases). CDR3 size: 13 residues. Germline V CDR1 and CDR2: SNHLY, FYNNEI. V dropped 5 bases and J dropped 3 bases, with 8 bases sitting between them. The CDR3 reads CASSSSIYNEQFF. The CDR3 DNA sequence: TGTGCCAGCAGTTCTAGCATCTACAATGAGCAGTTCTTC.

The chain couples TRBV18 to TRBJ1-1; D uncertain. V lost 1 base and J 1 base, leaving 10 bases between the germline ends. The germline V gene encodes CDR1 KGHSH and CDR2 LQKENI. This CDR3 is built from 15 residues. CDR3 nucleotides: TGTGCCAGCTCACCACAGGCGACACCGAACACTGAAGCTTTCTTT. Its protein is CASSPQATPNTEAFF.

The gene calls are TRBV2 and TRBJ2-7, with 7 bases that match TRBD1. With V trimmed by 4 bases and J by 6 bases, 3 bases remained unmatched. This CDR3 is 12 amino acids long. Per germline, CDR1 SNHLY and CDR2 FYNNEI. CDR3 bases: TGTGCCAGCAGTGGACAGGGCGGCGAGCAGTACTTC. Translation: CASSGQGGEQYF. The whole variable domain, remainder taken from reference TRBV2 and TRBJ2-7, is EPEVTQTPSHQVTQMGQEVILRCVPISNHLYFYWYRQILGQKVEFLVSFYNNEISEKSEIFDDQFSVERPDGSNFTLKIRSTKLEDSAMYFCASSGQGGEQYFGPGTRLTVT.

This chain links TRBV20-1 with TRBJ1-2; 10 bases line up with TRBD1. Germline-derived CDR1 and CDR2 are DFQATT and SNEGSKA (reference sequence). This CDR3 is built from 11 residues. V lost 6 bases and J lost 8; bases outside the gene matches: 3. CDR3 loop: CSATGGNGYTF. CDR3 in DNA: TGCAGTGCGACAGGGGGCAACGGCTACACCTTC.

This chain connects TRBV24-1 to TRBJ2-1; 10 bases match TRBD2. This CDR3 has 17 residues. Trimming at V came to 5 bases and at J to 1 base, leaving 7 bases not matched to a gene. The germline V gene has CDR1 KGHDR and CDR2 SFDVKD. CDR3 nucleotides: TGTGCCACCAGTGGGAAAGCGGGGGGGAATTCCTACAATGAGCAGTTCTTC. This encodes CATSGKAGGNSYNEQFF.

This clone was observed once. The chain has TRBV7-9 and TRBJ2-5; D may be TRBD1 (5 bases). With 0 bases removed from V and 4 bases from J, the gap between germline ends came to 9 bases. Germline CDR1 SEHNR, CDR2 FQNEAQ (reference sequence). This CDR3 contains 14 residues. CDR3 nucleotide sequence: TGTGCCAGCAGCTTAGCGGCAGGGTCAGAGACCCAGTACTTC. This sequence encodes CASSLAAGSETQYF.

This chain links TRBV15 with TRBJ1-5; possibly TRBD1 for D (5 bases). V was shortened by 6 bases and J by 2 bases, with 17 bases between the two germline ends. CDR3 length: 16 amino acids. In germline, CDR1 is LNHNV, CDR2 YYDKDF (reference sequence). CDR3 nucleotide sequence: TGTGCCACCAGGGCTAGGGGCGGATGGGGCAATCAGCCCCAGCATTTT. Its translation: CATRARGGWGNQPQHF.

V is TRBV28 and J is TRBJ2-7; tentatively, D is TRBD2 (7 bases). V lost 3 bases and J lost 6, with 15 bases in between. The CDR3 length is 14 residues. From germline, CDR1 is MDHEN and CDR2 SYDVKM. Here the CDR3 reads CASSFRTRGSEQYF. The CDR3 DNA is TGTGCCAGCAGTTTTAGGACTAGGGGGAGCGAGCAGTACTTC.

V is TRBV5-1 and J is TRBJ2-1, with TRBD2 matching 15 bases. The V segment lost 4 bases and the J segment 8 bases; nucleotides outside the gene matches: 7. Germline assignment: CDR1 SGHRS and CDR2 YFSETQ. The CDR3 has 16 amino acids. The CDR3 sequence: CASSIGLAGGQDEQFF. CDR3 nucleotide sequence: TGCGCCAGCAGCATCGGACTAGCGGGGGGGCAAGATGAGCAGTTCTTC. Complete variable domain (other parts from reference TRBV5-1 and TRBJ2-1): KAGVTQTPRYLIKTRGQQVTLSCSPISGHRSVSWYQQTPGQGLQFLFEYFSETQRNKGNFPGRFSGRQFSNSRSEMNVSTLELGDSALYLCASSIGLAGGQDEQFFGPGTRLTVL.

V is TRBV19 and J is TRBJ2-7, with D possibly TRBD1 on 6 matching bases. From germline, CDR1 is LNHDA and CDR2 SQIVND (reference sequence). The CDR3 runs 14 residues. The V end was cut by 4 bases, the J end by 0 bases, with 10 bases between. The chain's CDR3 is CASSTQGGSYEQYF. As DNA, the CDR3 is TGTGCCAGTAGTACACAGGGTGGCTCCTACGAGCAGTACTTC.

The chain couples TRBV6-2 or TRBV6-3 to TRBJ1-5; TRBD1 matches 7 bases. The germline CDR1 and CDR2 sequences are MNHEY and SVGEGT. This CDR3 has 14 amino acids. Germline trimming cut 6 bases from V and 6 bases from J; bases unmatched to any gene: 8. CDR3 bases: TGTGCCAGCAGCGAACAGGGGAGCGGTCAGCCCCAGCATTTT. Protein product: CASSEQGSGQPQHF.

V gene TRBV29-1 combines with J gene TRBJ1-1, with D perhaps TRBD1 (5 bases). The CDR3 loop spans 14 amino acids. CDR1 is SQVTM and CDR2 is ANQGSEA in the germline V gene. Trimming took off 5 bases at V and 5 bases at J, with 18 bases between the two ends. The CDR3, as DNA: TGCAGCGTTACAGCCTTTTCGGGGGGGACTGAAGCTTTCTTT. It specifies CSVTAFSGGTEAFF.

The CDR3 DNA is TGTGCCAGCAGCCGAGGGGGCCCCAACACTGAAGCTTTCTTT. Translating it yields CASSRGGPNTEAFF. V usage is TRBV11-3 and J usage is TRBJ1-1, with 7 positions matching TRBD1. V was clipped by 5 bases and J by 2 bases; unmatched bases: 5. The CDR3 is made up of 14 amino acids. In germline, CDR1 is SGHNT, CDR2 YENEEA.

This chain joins TRBV7-2 and TRBJ2-5; maybe TRBD2 (5 bases). The CDR3 sequence is 12 residues long. V lost 4 bases and J 5 bases, leaving 8 bases between the germline ends. Germline V gives CDR1 SGHTA, CDR2 FQGNSA. This chain's CDR3 is CASSSSGETQYF. CDR3 sequence (DNA): TGTGCCAGCAGCTCATCGGGGGAGACCCAGTACTTC.

J is TRBJ2-7 and V is TRBV7-2; 8 bases match TRBD2. CDR1 SGHTA and CDR2 FQGNSA come from the germline V gene. The CDR3 consists of 15 residues. With 5 bases clipped from V and 3 bases from J, the junction kept 9 bases outside the gene matches. The CDR3 is CASSLETSVSYEQYF. CDR3 nucleotide sequence: TGTGCCAGCAGCCTAGAGACTAGCGTAAGCTACGAGCAGTACTTC.

This clone was seen a single time. The chain links TRBV18 to TRBJ1-3, with TRBD1 matching over 9 bases. The CDR3 is 15 residues long. Trimming cost V 3 bases and J 5 bases; bases outside gene matches: 5. CDR1 is KGHSH, CDR2 LQKENI, per germline. The CDR3 region is CASSPGTGTRNTIYF. CDR3 coding DNA: TGTGCCAGCTCACCCGGGACAGGGACCCGAAACACCATATATTTT.

The rearrangement uses TRBV28 and TRBJ2-5; 8 bases are shared with TRBD1. Per germline, CDR1 MDHEN and CDR2 SYDVKM. The CDR3 covers 14 residues. After removal of 6 bases from V and 5 bases from J, the junction contained 8 bases not matched to a gene. The CDR3 DNA reads as TGTGCCAGCAGCGCGACAGGGGCTGGTGAGACCCAGTACTTC. Residues: CASSATGAGETQYF.

This clone was observed a single time. V usage is TRBV29-1 and J usage is TRBJ2-3, with 8 bases lining up with TRBD2. This CDR3 is 12 amino acids long. V was pared by 6 bases and J by 5 bases, with 4 bases of the junction left unmatched. Germline CDR1 SQVTM, CDR2 ANQGSEA. This CDR3 is CSVERGLDTQYF. CDR3 bases: TGCAGCGTAGAGCGGGGGCTAGATACGCAGTATTTT.

V is TRBV25-1 and J is TRBJ1-1, with 9 bases fitting TRBD1. The CDR3 sequence is 13 residues long. Germline CDR1 reads MGHDK; CDR2 reads SYGVNS. The trim removed 6 bases at V and 3 bases at J, leaving 2 bases unmatched. The CDR3: CASRDRGHTEAFF. Here the CDR3 DNA reads TGTGCCAGCAGGGACAGGGGCCACACTGAAGCTTTCTTT.

The V call is TRBV29-1, the J call TRBJ1-1, with D maybe TRBD1 (5 bases). Trimming took 6 bases from V and 4 from J, leaving 12 bases between them. The CDR3 is made up of 12 amino acids. CDR1 and CDR2 (germline): SQVTM, ANQGSEA. CDR3 residues: CSVRRGGTEAFF. The CDR3 DNA is TGCAGCGTGCGGCGGGGCGGCACTGAAGCTTTCTTT.

The chain has TRBV5-5 and TRBJ1-1; 7 nucleotides align to TRBD1. CDR1 SGHKS and CDR2 YYEKEE come from the germline V gene (reference sequence). The CDR3 covers 13 residues. Trimming removed 7 bases from V and 7 bases from J; junction bases left unmatched: 10. The CDR3 DNA follows: TGTGCCAGCTGGAGACAGGGAGTATTTGAAGCTTTCTTT. As protein: CASWRQGVFEAFF. The full variable domain, in which reference TRBV5-5 and TRBJ1-1 provide the parts outside the CDR3, is DAGVTQSPTHLIKTRGQQVTLRCSPISGHKSVSWYQQVLGQGPQFIFQYYEKEERGRGNFPDRFSARQFPNYSSELNVNALLLGDSALYLCASWRQGVFEAFFGQGTRLTVV.

This chain links TRBV5-1 with TRBJ2-3, with 7 nucleotides matching TRBD2. V lost 4 bases and J lost 1; bases outside the gene matches: 3. The CDR3 is made up of 14 amino acids. Germline CDR1 and CDR2: SGHRS and YFSETQ. CDR3 sequence: CASSGSGGTDTQYF. CDR3 sequence (DNA): TGCGCCAGCAGCGGGAGCGGGGGCACAGATACGCAGTATTTT.

V is TRBV6-5 and J is TRBJ1-5; no firm D call. The ends were cut back, 3 bases at V and 5 bases at J, with 11 bases in the middle. Germline V gene data show CDR1 as MNHEY and CDR2 as SVGAGI. This CDR3 contains 14 residues. The CDR3 region has the DNA TGTGCCAGCAGTTATGGAGGAGGAGATCAGCCCCAGCATTTT. It specifies CASSYGGGDQPQHF.

This chain uses TRBV7-7 with TRBJ2-5, with D unresolved. Looked up from germline, CDR1 is SSHAT and CDR2 is FNYEAQ (reference sequence). The V end lost 5 bases, the J end lost 0 bases, and 7 bases lay between the germline ends. The CDR3 runs 13 residues. This CDR3 reads CASSRYYQETQYF. As DNA, the CDR3 is TGTGCCAGCAGCCGATACTACCAAGAGACCCAGTACTTC.